These 18 T cell receptor beta chains were all obtained from the same sample, sequenced in a study of T cell changes during pregnancy in multiple sclerosis. TCRdb keeps only in-frame clones here, not all; method: immunoSEQ multiplex PCR. Here the sample spans under 70,000 clones, 92% being singletons. Sample: CD4+ T cells from peripheral blood mononuclear cells, taken after pregnancy. Source of these receptors: a female donor with multiple sclerosis, enrolled in a pregnancy study.

The J gene is TRBJ1-2, the V gene TRBV5-4, with unresolved D. Trimming took 4 bases from V and 2 from J, leaving 15 bases between them. The CDR3 has 15 residues. Germline assignment: CDR1 SGHNT and CDR2 YYREEE (reference sequence). The CDR3, as DNA: TGTGCCAGCAGCCCCCGTGGGAGAGGGAACTATGGCTACACCTTC. Translated: CASSPRGRGNYGYTF.

This chain uses TRBV11-2 with TRBJ1-4; a possible D gene is TRBD1 (5 bases). Trimming stripped 8 bases from V and 5 bases from J, with 12 bases between. The CDR3 runs to 13 residues. Germline loops: CDR1 SGHAT, CDR2 FQNNGV. CDR3 bases: TGTGCCAGCGGTAGCAGGGCCAATGAAAAACTGTTTTTT. Translation: CASGSRANEKLFF.

The gene calls are TRBV7-2 and TRBJ2-7, with TRBD2 as a possible D gene (6 bases). The CDR3 spans 13 residues. Trimming stripped 5 bases from V and 7 bases from J, with 15 bases between. Per the germline V gene, CDR1 is SGHTA and CDR2 is FQGNSA. The CDR3 spells CASSRGRGGEQYF. CDR3 DNA sequence: TGTGCCAGCAGCCGGGGACGCGGAGGGGAGCAGTACTTC.

This sequence joins TRBV4-2 and TRBJ2-2; 9 nucleotides line up with TRBD2. CDR1 and CDR2 (germline): LGHNA, YNFKEQ. The CDR3 is 17 residues long. V lost 0 bases, J lost 4 bases, and 6 bases stayed unmatched. The CDR3, as DNA: TGTGCCAGCAGCCAAGATCTCAGCGGGGGGAGCACCGGGGAGCTGTTTTTT. It is translated as CASSQDLSGGSTGELFF.

This clone came up a few times. J is TRBJ2-7 and V is TRBV4-2; 11 bases are shared with TRBD1. The germline V gene has CDR1 LGHNA and CDR2 YNFKEQ. The CDR3 runs 15 residues. The trim removed 4 bases at V and 0 bases at J, leaving 2 bases unmatched. CDR3 region: CASSRDRGSSYEQYF. The CDR3 nucleotides read TGTGCCAGCAGCCGGGACAGGGGGAGCTCCTACGAGCAGTACTTC.

The chain couples TRBV6-1 to TRBJ2-7, with TRBD1 matching over 8 bases. Trimming took 4 bases from V and 5 from J; bases not matched to a gene: 7. Germline V CDR1 and CDR2: MNHNS, SASEGT. CDR3 size: 14 residues. CDR3 loop: CASSARTGPNEQYF. The CDR3 DNA reads as TGTGCCAGCAGTGCTCGGACAGGGCCGAACGAGCAGTACTTC.

The CDR3 DNA follows: TGCAGCGTCCGGCGGGACAGTGGGTACTATGGCTACACCTTC. It yields the protein CSVRRDSGYYGYTF. The rearrangement uses TRBV29-1 and TRBJ1-2, with 7 positions matching TRBD1. Trimming cost V 6 bases and J 3 bases; bases outside gene matches: 10. This CDR3 region has 14 residues. Per germline, CDR1 SQVTM and CDR2 ANQGSEA.

The J gene is TRBJ2-2, the V gene TRBV5-6; the match to TRBD2 covers 11 bases. After removal of 2 bases from V and 5 bases from J, the junction contained 5 bases not matched to a gene. Per the germline V gene, CDR1 is SGHDT and CDR2 is YYEEEE. The length of the CDR3 is 16 residues. CDR3 sequence reads: CASSFSGGARTGELFF. CDR3 sequence (DNA): TGTGCCAGCAGCTTTAGCGGGGGGGCGCGTACCGGGGAGCTGTTTTTT.

The V call is TRBV2, the J call TRBJ1-4; D is uncertain. V was cut by 4 bases and J by 3 bases, with 15 bases left in between. This CDR3 comprises 16 residues. The germline gives CDR1 SNHLY, CDR2 FYNNEI. CDR3 protein: CASSGRTGSSNEKLFF. The CDR3 DNA sequence: TGTGCCAGCAGTGGTCGTACCGGGTCTTCTAATGAAAAACTGTTTTTT.

This chain connects TRBV19 to TRBJ1-1, with 10 bases lining up with TRBD1. Germline V gives CDR1 LNHDA, CDR2 SQIVND (reference sequence). CDR3 length equals 19 residues. V was clipped by 0 bases and J by 1 base; unmatched bases: 11. CDR3 sequence: CASSIDPRTGGVGNTEAFF. The CDR3 region has the DNA TGTGCCAGTAGTATAGATCCGAGGACAGGGGGTGTCGGGAACACTGAAGCTTTCTTT.

The V gene is TRBV6-5, the J gene TRBJ2-7, with a weak D call TRBD1 (5 bases). Germline CDR1 and CDR2: MNHEY and SVGAGI. V was clipped by 5 bases and J by 3 bases, with 8 bases between them. The CDR3 spans 12 residues. DNA for the CDR3: TGTGCCAGCAGTCAGGGTAGCTACGAGCAGTACTTC. Its translation: CASSQGSYEQYF.

V and J are TRBV4-1 and TRBJ2-5; weak D call: TRBD2 (6 bases). This CDR3 contains 14 residues. Trimming removed 1 base from V and 4 bases from J, with 10 bases in between. Germline V gene lookup returns CDR1 MGHRA and CDR2 YSYEKL. CDR3 residues: CASSQGSGVETQYF. DNA for the CDR3: TGCGCCAGCAGCCAAGGATCGGGGGTAGAGACCCAGTACTTC.

The chain carries TRBV5-1 and TRBJ1-2, with TRBD1 matching 7 bases. This CDR3 has 14 amino acids. CDR1 and CDR2 from the germline V gene are SGHRS and YFSETQ. Trimming removed 2 bases from V and 4 bases from J; junction bases left unmatched: 5. This CDR3 reads CASSFGQASYGYTF. CDR3 in DNA: TGCGCCAGCAGCTTCGGACAGGCTTCCTATGGCTACACCTTC.

This chain joins TRBV7-9 and TRBJ2-6; D is undetermined. The CDR3 contains 15 residues. V was cut by 10 bases and J by 3 bases, with 16 bases left in between. Germline CDR1 is SEHNR and CDR2 is FQNEAQ (reference sequence). In DNA form, the CDR3 reads TGTGCCATCAGAACCATCCTATTTGGGGCCAACGTCCTGACTTTC. Protein product: CAIRTILFGANVLTF.

This clone was seen a handful of times. The rearrangement uses TRBV5-6 and TRBJ1-6, with D unclear. V lost 0 bases to trimming and J lost 6 bases, with 10 bases between them. Germline CDR1 is SGHDT and CDR2 is YYEEEE. The CDR3 loop spans 15 amino acids. The CDR3, as DNA: TGTGCCAGCAGCTTGGGAGTCGGTAGTAATTCACCCCTCCACTTT. Translation gives CASSLGVGSNSPLHF.

The chain joins TRBV18 to TRBJ2-7, with D possibly TRBD2 on 5 matching bases. The CDR3 consists of 16 residues. The V and J ends lost 2 bases and 7 bases respectively, with 21 bases between them. Germline CDR1 is KGHSH and CDR2 is LQKENI. CDR3 DNA sequence: TGTGCCAGCTCACCATTCCTGGACCAAACTTCGGGAGAGCAGTACTTC. It yields the protein CASSPFLDQTSGEQYF.

The rearrangement uses TRBV9 and TRBJ2-1, with 14 bases aligning to TRBD2. The CDR3 consists of 17 residues. V lost 1 base and J lost 3; bases outside the gene matches: 3. Germline CDR1 is SGDLS and CDR2 is YYNGEE. The CDR3 DNA sequence: TGTGCCAGCAGCGTACGACTAGCGGGGGGGGTCTACAATGAGCAGTTCTTC. This translates into CASSVRLAGGVYNEQFF.

The genes are TRBV19 and TRBJ1-2; 8 positions agree with TRBD1. The CDR3 totals 17 residues. CDR1 LNHDA and CDR2 SQIVND come from the germline V gene (reference sequence). J gave up 8 bases and V 4 bases, and 18 bases lay outside the gene matches. The CDR3 DNA follows: TGTGCCAGTAGTAAGGGGACAGCCGCGACAGGGGTGAGAGGCTACACCTTC. Encoded protein: CASSKGTAATGVRGYTF.